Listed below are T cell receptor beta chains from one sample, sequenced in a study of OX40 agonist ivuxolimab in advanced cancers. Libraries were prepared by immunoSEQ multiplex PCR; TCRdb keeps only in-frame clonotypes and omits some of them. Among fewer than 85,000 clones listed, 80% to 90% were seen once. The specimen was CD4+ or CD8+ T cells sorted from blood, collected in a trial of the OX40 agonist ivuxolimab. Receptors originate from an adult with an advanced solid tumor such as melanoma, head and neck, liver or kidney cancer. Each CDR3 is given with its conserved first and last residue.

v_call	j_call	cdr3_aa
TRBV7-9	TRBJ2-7	CASSQQTSGRSYEQYF
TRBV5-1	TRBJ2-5	CASGRRRGDQETQYF
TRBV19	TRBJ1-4	CASSISYGLGEKLFF
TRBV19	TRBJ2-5	CASRSGAETQYF
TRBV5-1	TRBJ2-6	CASSLDFSSGANVLTF
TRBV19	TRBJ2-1	CASSMALPLYNEQFF
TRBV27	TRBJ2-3	CASSLASGTDTQYF
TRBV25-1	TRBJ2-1	CASSDTSGSFEQFF
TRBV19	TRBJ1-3	CASSIGSSGNTIYF
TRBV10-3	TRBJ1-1	CAISESPGRGTEAFF
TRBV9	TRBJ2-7	CASSVSPGQFYEQYF
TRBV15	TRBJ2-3	CATSTGGGPTDTQYF
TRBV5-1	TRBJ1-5	CASSLSGREQDQPQHF
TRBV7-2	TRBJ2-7	CASSLSASVTYEQYF
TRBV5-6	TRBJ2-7	CASSTPRGLAGARYEQYF
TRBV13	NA	CASSSGVEGQGSHEQYF
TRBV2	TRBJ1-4	CASSVQPPKLFF
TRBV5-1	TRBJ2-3	CASSRQGASTDTQYF
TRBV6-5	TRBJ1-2	CASSTRQGYGYTF
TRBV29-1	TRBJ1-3	CSALWGQGTGNTIYF
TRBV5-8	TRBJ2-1	CASSRSLGTSGSKGNEQFF
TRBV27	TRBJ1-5	CASSGDAFTGPQHF
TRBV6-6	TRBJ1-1	CASSYSGTGVTEAFF
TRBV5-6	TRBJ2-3	CASSGAGTGTTDTQYF
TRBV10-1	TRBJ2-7	CASSESQTGPYEQYF
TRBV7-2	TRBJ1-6	CASSLSSPLHF
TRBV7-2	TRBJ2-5	CASSFLEGTWTQYF
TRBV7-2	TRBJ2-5	CASSLNGLAVGETQYF
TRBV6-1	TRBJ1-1	CASSEVRTVEAFF
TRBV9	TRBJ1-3	CASSVRGQGAIGNTIYF
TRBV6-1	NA	CASFGTELVSYEQYF
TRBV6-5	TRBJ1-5	CASSYADRDNQPQHF
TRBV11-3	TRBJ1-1	CASSSGQGLNTEAFF
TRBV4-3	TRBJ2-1	CASSPSTLTSYNEQFF
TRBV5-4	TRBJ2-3	CASRQLCTQYF
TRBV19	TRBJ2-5	CASRRDGTWTQYF